These 30 T cell receptor beta chains came from one sample sequenced in a study of T cell changes during pregnancy in multiple sclerosis. Sequenced by immunoSEQ multiplex PCR; TCRdb stores in-frame clones only, minus some. Counted here are tens of thousands of clones, under 90% occurring once; the ten biggest clones make up 1.5%. Sequences were derived from peripheral blood, sampled in the first trimester of pregnancy. All receptors derive from a female donor in good health, enrolled as a control in a pregnancy study.

The gene calls are TRBV2 and TRBJ1-5, with D possibly matching TRBD1 (5 bases). V lost 4 bases and J 1 base, leaving 8 bases between the germline ends. Germline V gives CDR1 SNHLY, CDR2 FYNNEI. This CDR3 has 14 residues. CDR3 sequence: CASSAQGSNQPQHF. The CDR3 region has the DNA TGTGCCAGCAGTGCTCAGGGCAGCAATCAGCCCCAGCATTTT.

This CDR3 is CASSYRGTSGSYEQYF. The CDR3 nucleotides are TGCGCCAGCAGCTACCGAGGGACTAGCGGGTCCTACGAGCAGTACTTC. The rearrangement links TRBV5-1 to TRBJ2-7, with TRBD2 matching over 12 bases. CDR3 length: 16 amino acids. Trimming removed 3 bases from V and 1 base from J; junction bases left unmatched: 5. Germline loops: CDR1 SGHRS, CDR2 YFSETQ.

The genes are TRBV7-9 and TRBJ2-5, with D unresolved. Trimming took 5 bases from V and 1 from J, leaving 20 bases between them. Germline CDR1 is SEHNR and CDR2 is FQNEAQ (reference sequence). The CDR3 runs 17 residues. The CDR3 DNA is TGTGCCAGCAGCCGACCGGGTCTAGTGAGTTCCCAAGAGACCCAGTACTTC. It yields the protein CASSRPGLVSSQETQYF.

V usage is TRBV4-3 and J usage is TRBJ2-1; 8 bases align to TRBD2. Germline trimming cut 0 bases from V and 9 bases from J; bases unmatched to any gene: 10. Per the germline V gene, CDR1 is LGHNA and CDR2 is YSLEER. The CDR3 extends over 16 amino acids. The CDR3 DNA reads TGCGCCAGCAGCCAAGATGGCGGGAGGCGGGCGGGTGAGCAGTTCTTC. Encoded protein: CASSQDGGRRAGEQFF.

The chain combines TRBV28 with TRBJ1-3, with 11 bases fitting TRBD1. Trimming at V came to 2 bases and at J to 0 bases, leaving 0 bases not matched to a gene. The CDR3 extends over 16 amino acids. The V gene's germline CDR1 is MDHEN and CDR2 SYDVKM. The CDR3 DNA sequence: TGTGCCAGCAGTTTAGGGACAGGGGGCTCTGGAAACACCATATATTTT. Protein sequence: CASSLGTGGSGNTIYF.

The chain joins TRBV2 to TRBJ2-7; D is unclear. Germline V gene sequence: CDR1 SNHLY, CDR2 FYNNEI. Trimming took off 3 bases at V and 2 bases at J, with 11 bases between the two ends. The CDR3 sequence is 14 residues long. In DNA form, the CDR3 reads TGTGCCAGCAGTGACGTCAGGTCTCCCTACGAGCAGTACTTC. Its translation is CASSDVRSPYEQYF.

This chain uses TRBV10-3 with TRBJ1-3; TRBD1 is a possible D gene (5 bases). Trimming stripped 2 bases from V and 0 bases from J, with 8 bases between. The CDR3 sequence is 15 residues long. CDR1 ENHRY and CDR2 SYGVKD come from the germline V gene. DNA of the CDR3: TGTGCCATCAGTGAGGCGGGGACCTCTGGAAACACCATATATTTT. Protein product: CAISEAGTSGNTIYF.

The J gene is TRBJ2-3, the V gene TRBV6-5; 8 positions agree with TRBD2. Trimming cost V 2 bases and J 5 bases; bases outside gene matches: 6. The CDR3 is 15 amino acids. The V gene's germline CDR1 is MNHEY and CDR2 SVGAGI. CDR3 in amino acids: CASSYTGGRGDTQYF. For the CDR3, the DNA is TGTGCCAGCAGTTACACGGGAGGGCGGGGAGATACGCAGTATTTT.

This chain joins TRBV6-1 and TRBJ1-2; TRBD1 agrees at 7 bases. The germline CDR1 and CDR2 sequences are MNHNS and SASEGT. The junction had 8 bases not matched to a gene; V was cut back by 8 bases and J by 5 bases. The CDR3 runs 13 residues. The CDR3 region is CASGLDRPYGYTF. DNA of the CDR3: TGTGCCAGCGGGCTGGACAGGCCTTATGGCTACACCTTC.

The rearrangement joins TRBV11-2 to TRBJ1-2, with a possible D match to TRBD1 (6 bases). V gave up 5 bases and J gave up 8 bases, with 24 bases separating them. This CDR3 has 16 residues. The V gene's germline CDR1 is SGHAT and CDR2 FQNNGV. The DNA for the CDR3 is TGTGCCAGCAGCCACGTAACAGGGCCCGCCGGTCGCGGCTACACCTTC. This sequence encodes CASSHVTGPAGRGYTF.

This clone has a single count. The rearrangement links TRBV5-1 to TRBJ2-2, with TRBD1 identical over 8 bases. The CDR3 is 15 amino acids. CDR1 is SGHRS and CDR2 is YFSETQ in the germline V gene. With 4 bases clipped from V and 1 base from J, the junction kept 3 bases outside the gene matches. The CDR3 nucleotides are TGCGCCAGCAGCCTTGACAGGGGGAACACCGGGGAGCTGTTTTTT. Protein product: CASSLDRGNTGELFF.

This chain uses TRBV29-1 with TRBJ2-5; 9 positions agree with TRBD2. CDR1 is SQVTM, CDR2 ANQGSEA, per germline. Germline trimming cut 3 bases from V and 1 base from J; bases unmatched to any gene: 6. The CDR3 extends over 15 amino acids. DNA for the CDR3: TGCAGCGTTGAGGCTAGCGGGGAGCTCCAAGAGACCCAGTACTTC. Translated: CSVEASGELQETQYF.

The chain has TRBV6-1 and TRBJ2-2, with D perhaps TRBD2 (6 bases). Germline values: CDR1 MNHNS, CDR2 SASEGT. The CDR3 has 14 amino acids. V lost 7 bases, J lost 6 bases, and 15 bases lay in between. This CDR3 reads CASNRDSPPGELFF. CDR3 nucleotides: TGTGCCAGCAATAGGGACTCTCCGCCCGGGGAGCTGTTTTTT.

V and J are TRBV30 and TRBJ2-5; D uncertain. Trimming removed 2 bases at V and 3 bases at J, with 4 bases between. The CDR3 runs 11 residues. The germline V gene encodes CDR1 GTSNPN and CDR2 SVGIG (reference sequence). The CDR3 region has the DNA TGTGCCTGGAGTCTAGAAGAGACCCAGTACTTC. Its protein product is CAWSLEETQYF.

This sequence joins TRBV30 and TRBJ1-5, with 9 positions matching TRBD1. J gave up 3 bases and V 3 bases, and 9 bases lay outside the gene matches. This CDR3 contains 16 residues. CDR1 and CDR2 from the germline V gene are GTSNPN and SVGIG (reference sequence). The CDR3 region is CAWSDGTGPYNQPQHF. In DNA, the CDR3 is TGTGCCTGGAGCGACGGGACAGGGCCTTACAATCAGCCCCAGCATTTT.

The chain joins TRBV5-5 to TRBJ1-3, with 12 bases aligning to TRBD1. The CDR3 is 17 residues long. With V trimmed by 4 bases and J by 0 bases, 5 bases remained unmatched. Germline-derived CDR1 and CDR2 are SGHKS and YYEKEE (reference sequence). As DNA, the CDR3 is TGTGCCAGCAGCCCGGGACAGGGGGCAATCTCTGGAAACACCATATATTTT. Translation gives CASSPGQGAISGNTIYF.

V usage is TRBV13 and J usage is TRBJ2-3; tentative D call: TRBD1 (6 bases). The CDR3 length is 16 residues. Trimming pared 5 bases from V and 2 bases from J, leaving 17 bases between. The germline CDR1 and CDR2 sequences are PRHDT and FYEKMQ (reference sequence). The chain's CDR3 is CASSRSGEQITDTQYF. Written as DNA, the CDR3 is TGTGCCAGCAGCAGATCAGGGGAGCAGATCACAGATACGCAGTATTTT.

This clone has only one observation. V is TRBV6-6 and J is TRBJ2-5, with TRBD1 identical over 7 bases. There are 14 residues in the CDR3. The V and J ends lost 5 bases and 6 bases, in that order; junction bases with no gene match: 9. Germline values: CDR1 MNHNY, CDR2 SVGAGI (reference sequence). The CDR3 is CASSTRLTGQTQYF. The CDR3 DNA is TGTGCCAGCAGTACCCGACTGACAGGGCAGACCCAGTACTTC.

The chain is built from TRBV18 and TRBJ1-1, with TRBD1 as a possible D gene (6 bases). The CDR3 is 13 amino acids. The germline V gene has CDR1 KGHSH and CDR2 LQKENI. The V and J ends lost 6 bases and 4 bases respectively, with 12 bases between them. The CDR3 protein is CASSQGLGTEAFF. The CDR3 DNA reads as TGTGCCAGCTCCCAGGGGTTGGGCACTGAAGCTTTCTTT.

The chain couples TRBV4-2 to TRBJ2-1, with 12 bases fitting TRBD1. The CDR3 runs 15 residues. The V gene end was trimmed by 1 base and the J gene end by 8 bases; junction bases not matched to a gene: 3. Germline lookup yields CDR1 LGHNA and CDR2 YNFKEQ. The CDR3 reads CASSQAGTGGDEQFF. The CDR3 bases are TGTGCCAGCAGCCAAGCCGGGACAGGGGGCGATGAGCAGTTCTTC.

Worth noting for this clone: A read error may account for a junction end that differs from germline. The chain carries TRBV6-1 and TRBJ1-2; 7 nucleotides agree with TRBD1. The CDR3 covers 16 residues. Germline V gene sequence: CDR1 MNHNS, CDR2 SASEGT. CDR3 sequence: CASIEGGNQLNYGYTF. As DNA, the CDR3 is TGTGCCAGCATTGAAGGGGGCAACCAACTGAACTATGGCTACACCTTC.

The rearrangement joins TRBV4-3 to TRBJ2-1, with D possibly TRBD2 on 6 matching bases. CDR3 length: 16 residues. Germline V gene lookup returns CDR1 LGHNA and CDR2 YSLEER. Trimming stripped 0 bases from V and 4 bases from J, with 13 bases between. CDR3 amino acids: CASSQEPVGLYNEQFF. The CDR3 nucleotides are TGCGCCAGCAGCCAAGAACCAGTGGGACTTTACAATGAGCAGTTCTTC.

The chain carries TRBV30 and TRBJ2-2, with a possible D match to TRBD2 (5 bases). The CDR3 spans 15 residues. CDR1 GTSNPN and CDR2 SVGIG come from the germline V gene (reference sequence). V lost 3 bases and J 3 bases, leaving 14 bases between the germline ends. CDR3 DNA sequence: TGTGCCTGGAGCTGGGGAGATAGCGACACCGGGGAGCTGTTTTTT. Translated, it gives CAWSWGDSDTGELFF.

The chain uses TRBV28 and TRBJ2-7; the match to TRBD1 covers 8 bases. Trimming took 6 bases from V and 5 from J; bases not matched to a gene: 15. The V gene's germline CDR1 is MDHEN and CDR2 SYDVKM. The CDR3 length is 16 residues. Here the CDR3 reads CASSWVRDRNYDEQYF. The DNA for the CDR3 is TGTGCCAGCAGCTGGGTCCGGGACAGGAACTACGACGAGCAGTACTTC.

This sequence joins TRBV27 and TRBJ2-3; 8 nucleotides line up with TRBD2. The CDR3 consists of 16 residues. Per the germline V gene, CDR1 is MNHEY and CDR2 is SMNVEV (reference sequence). With V trimmed by 5 bases and J by 2 bases, 9 bases remained unmatched. CDR3: CASSPRGGYLTDTQYF. For the CDR3, the DNA is TGTGCCAGCAGTCCCCGCGGGGGGTACCTCACAGATACGCAGTATTTT.

The rearrangement links TRBV7-6 to TRBJ1-2, with a weak D call TRBD1 (5 bases). CDR1 and CDR2 from the germline V gene are SGHVS and FNYEAQ. The CDR3 covers 15 residues. V was pared by 1 base and J by 4 bases, with 13 bases between. CDR3: CASSLGSGLFYGYTF. CDR3 bases: TGTGCCAGCAGCTTAGGATCGGGACTTTTCTATGGCTACACCTTC.

The chain links TRBV4-3 to TRBJ1-1, with 7 bases aligning to TRBD1. The CDR3 covers 15 residues. Germline V lookup: CDR1 LGHNA, CDR2 YSLEER. Trimming at V came to 4 bases and at J to 1 base, leaving 6 bases not matched to a gene. The CDR3 sequence: CASSLAAGGNTEAFF. The DNA of the CDR3 is TGCGCCAGCAGCCTAGCAGCAGGGGGGAACACTGAAGCTTTCTTT.

This clone was observed once. The chain links TRBV9 to TRBJ2-1; D is unresolved. This CDR3 comprises 14 residues. Trimming removed 0 bases from V and 2 bases from J, with 6 bases in between. CDR1 and CDR2 (germline): SGDLS, YYNGEE. The CDR3 DNA reads as TGTGCCAGCAGCGTAGAACAGACCTACAATGAGCAGTTCTTC. This encodes CASSVEQTYNEQFF.

The V and J genes are TRBV5-6 and TRBJ1-2; 8 positions match TRBD1. Germline-derived CDR1 and CDR2 are SGHDT and YYEEEE. The CDR3 has 16 amino acids. J gave up 8 bases and V 4 bases, and 16 bases lay outside the gene matches. The CDR3 region is CASSRAWTGRARGYTF. CDR3 nucleotide sequence: TGTGCCAGCAGCCGGGCTTGGACAGGGAGGGCGAGGGGCTACACCTTC.

The CDR3 here is CASSDSPGRTEAFF. CDR3 nucleotides: TGTGCCAGCAGTGATAGTCCAGGGCGCACTGAAGCTTTCTTT. The gene calls are TRBV2 and TRBJ1-1; perhaps TRBD1 as D (5 bases). The ends were cut back, 3 bases at V and 4 bases at J, with 12 bases in the middle. The CDR3 runs 14 residues. Germline values: CDR1 SNHLY, CDR2 FYNNEI.